A single TCR beta chain is shown here with its context. The antigen is unknown. This sample is drawn from a study of cytomegalovirus exposure and HLA in healthy donors. Study-level information: About 80 million unique TCRs from HLA-typed donors made up an early data release. Study results and caveats: V- and J-gene trimming of TCR beta was linked (in a later analysis) to a missense DCLRE1C variant. CMV antigen specificity of a few CMV-associated chains was confirmed in vitro.

PCR was performed using 60 Vbeta and 13 Jbeta primers. Profiled with immunoSEQ multiplex PCR; TCRdb holds only in-frame clones, not every one. In the table there are about 190,000 clones, around 77% of which are singletons. The sequence was collected from a woman between 18 and 30 years old in good health and CMV-seronegative. The sequencing input was PBMCs.

In nucleotides, the CDR3 is TGTGCCAGCAGTTTTTTGGTGTCCGGGTCCGAGCAGTACTTC. It translates to CASSFLVSGSEQYF. This rearrangement joins TRBV28 to TRBJ2-7; D uncertain. Germline CDR1 reads MDHEN; CDR2 reads SYDVKM. Deletions cut 3 bases from V and 6 bases from J, with 15 bases between. The CDR3 covers 14 residues. Combining the CDR3 with reference TRBV28 and TRBJ2-7 gives the whole variable domain DVKVTQSSRYLVKRTGEKVFLECVQDMDHENMFWYRQDPGLGLRLIYFSYDVKMKEKGDIPEGYSVSREKKERFSLILESASTNQTSMYLCASSFLVSGSEQYFGPGTRLTVT.